Listed here are 23 T cell receptor beta chains from one sample, sequenced in a study of tumor-infiltrating lymphocytes in primary liver carcinoma (dated by TCRdb to about 2017). The sample was run on an Illumina HiSeq 2500. Starting from around 520 ng total RNA, TCRbeta-specific cDNA was produced by reverse transcription with a constant-region primer and ProtoScript II reverse transcriptase. The TCRbeta libraries were prepared through three rounds of nested multiplex PCR following a slightly modified ARM-PCR procedure. Multiplex TRBV1-TRBV30 forward primers and a Cbeta reverse primer were used in the first two PCR rounds, each of which was run for approximately 10 cycles. The public reads were reanalyzed by TCRdb: fastp trimming at Q25, MiXCR alignment, in-frame beta chains only. Each record represents a unique CDR3 protein, reported with the most common genes and DNA among its rows. The sample profile shows some 200,000 distinct CDR3 sequences; about two thirds of them were found once. Roughly 7% of the sample comes from the top ten.

TRIzol reagent was used to extract blood RNA from unsorted whole blood, while the DNeasy Blood & Tissue kit provided the germline DNA. Sequenced: peripheral blood. These receptor sequences come from an older woman with primary liver carcinoma and hepatitis B virus infection.

Details on this clonotype: One end of the junction is discordant with germline, which a read error may explain. The CDR3 nucleotides read TGCGTCAGCAGCTTGTATAGGAGTTCCTACGAGCAGTACTTC. Translating it yields CVSSLYRSSYEQYF. V usage is TRBV5-1 and J usage is TRBJ2-7; no reliable D call. CDR1 is SGHRS and CDR2 is YFSETQ in the germline V gene. CDR3 length equals 14 residues.

A word on this clonotype: The CDR3 end shows no conserved phenylalanine or tryptophan, and so a read error is likely. The DNA is omitted, as the CDR3 cannot be located on it reliably, and the CDR3 follows TCRdb's listing. The rearrangement joins TRBV6-5 to TRBJ2-3; the D segment call TRBD2 is taken from the table without a DNA check. The CDR3 is 17 amino acids long, termini counted. Germline values: CDR1 MNHEY, CDR2 SVGAGI. The CDR3 here is CASSYSVGTPGTDTRYL.

This clonotype was detected a few times. At one boundary the junction diverges from the germline segment, which might be a read error. The V and J genes are TRBV12-3 or TRBV12-4 and TRBJ2-3; maybe TRBD2 (5 bases). This CDR3 contains 14 residues. CDR3 DNA: TGTGCCGGCAGTTGGGGAGCCCCTATGGATACGCAGTATTTT. Translation gives CAGSWGAPMDTQYF.

Note on this clonotype: This sequence may be a read error, since a much larger clone differs from it by one base. This sequence joins TRBV6-5 and TRBJ2-2; unclear D gene. CDR1 and CDR2 (germline): MNHEY, SVGAGI. The CDR3 contains 14 residues. In DNA form, the CDR3 reads TGTGTCAGCAGTTACGAGAGTTGGGCCGGGGAGCTGTTTTTT. This gives the protein CVSSYESWAGELFF.

The chain links TRBV6-1 to TRBJ1-3, with a weak D call TRBD1 (6 bases). This CDR3 is built from 15 residues. Germline V CDR1 and CDR2: MNHNS, SASEGT. The V end was cut by 4 bases, the J end by 0 bases, with 10 bases between. The chain's CDR3 is CASSVGGSSGNTIYF. CDR3 sequence (DNA): TGTGCCAGCAGTGTGGGGGGCAGCTCTGGAAACACCATATATTTT.

Turning to this clonotype: At one of its ends the junction is not consistent with the germline gene, which may arise from a read error. The chain carries TRBV5-6 and TRBJ2-3, with 7 bases fitting TRBD2. Germline-derived CDR1 and CDR2 are SGHDT and YYEEEE. The CDR3 covers 16 residues. CDR3 protein: CTSSLGPLTGGDTQYF. The CDR3 DNA reads as TGTACCAGCAGCTTGGGGCCACTAACGGGAGGAGATACGCAGTATTTT.

Ten or more counts support this clonotype. The chain uses TRBV29-1 and TRBJ2-7; 7 positions match TRBD2. With 4 bases clipped from V and 2 bases from J, the junction kept 5 bases outside the gene matches. CDR1 is SQVTM and CDR2 is ANQGSEA in the germline V gene. CDR3 length equals 13 residues. The CDR3 nucleotides read TGCAGCGTTGCAGCGGGACGAACCTACGAGCAGTACTTC. Translation: CSVAAGRTYEQYF.

A word on this clonotype: Compared with germline, one end of the junction differs, possibly owing to a read error. The chain joins TRBV4-1 to TRBJ2-6; D tentatively reads TRBD1 or TRBD2 (5 bases each). CDR3 length equals 17 residues. Germline V lookup: CDR1 MGHRA, CDR2 YSYEKL. The CDR3 loop is CDSSQEGMGSGANVLTF. For the CDR3, the DNA is TGCGACAGCAGCCAAGAGGGGATGGGGTCTGGGGCCAACGTCCTGACTTTC.

J is TRBJ2-3 and V is TRBV2, with D possibly matching TRBD1 (5 bases). Germline V gene lookup returns CDR1 SNHLY and CDR2 FYNNEI. The CDR3 has 13 amino acids. V gave up 3 bases and J gave up 2 bases, with 6 bases separating them. The CDR3 coding sequence is TGTGCCAGCAGTGAGGGGCCCACAGATACGCAGTATTTT. Protein sequence: CASSEGPTDTQYF.

This clonotype was seen at least ten times. This chain uses TRBV12-3 or TRBV12-4 with TRBJ1-6; 7 nucleotides align to TRBD1. The CDR3 length is 15 residues. V lost 1 base and J lost 9; bases outside the gene matches: 6. CDR3 in amino acids: CASSLGQGNRSPLHF. The CDR3 bases are TGTGCCAGCAGTTTAGGACAGGGCAATCGTTCACCCCTCCACTTT.

V and J are TRBV7-2 and TRBJ2-7, with 8 bases matching TRBD2. The CDR3 sequence is 14 residues long. Trimming at V came to 5 bases and at J to 3 bases, leaving 6 bases not matched to a gene. CDR1 SGHTA and CDR2 FQGNSA come from the germline V gene. CDR3 residues: CASSRAGEGYEQYF. In DNA form, the CDR3 reads TGTGCCAGCAGCCGAGCGGGAGAGGGCTACGAGCAGTACTTC.

About this clonotype: Relative to the germline gene, one junction end is altered; a read error may explain this. The chain is built from TRBV6-1 and TRBJ1-1; D gene uncertain. The germline CDR1 and CDR2 sequences are MNHNS and SASEGT. The CDR3 contains 13 residues. CDR3 DNA: TGTGTCAGCAGAGCGGGCCACTGGGCGGAAGCTTTCTTT. Translating it yields CVSRAGHWAEAFF.

This clonotype was counted at least ten times. The chain has TRBV11-2 and TRBJ2-7, with unresolved D. This CDR3 spans 13 amino acids. Per germline, CDR1 SGHAT and CDR2 FQNNGV. Trimming stripped 5 bases from V and 6 bases from J, with 14 bases between. Here the CDR3 DNA reads TGTGCCAGCAGCCCTACCGCCCCGGGCGAGCAGTACTTC. It codes for CASSPTAPGEQYF.

As regards this clonotype: It is likely a read error, because the conserved phenylalanine at the end of the CDR3 is missing. The gene calls are TRBV11-1 and TRBJ2-5, with D maybe TRBD1 (6 bases). Germline V CDR1 and CDR2: SGHAT, FQDESV (reference sequence). The CDR3 runs to 16 residues. V was shortened by 1 base and J by 5 bases, with 17 bases between the two germline ends. The chain's CDR3 is CASSLVPEQGRETQYY. The CDR3 coding sequence is TGTGCCAGCAGCTTAGTCCCCGAACAGGGTCGGGAGACCCAGTACTAC.

The table lists this clonotype with a few counts. CDR3 nucleotide sequence: TGTGCCAGCAGTGACTCATATAATTCACCCCTCCACTTT. Translation gives CASSDSYNSPLHF. This rearrangement joins TRBV6-4 to TRBJ1-6, with D uncertain. The germline gives CDR1 MRHNA, CDR2 SNTAGT. The CDR3 covers 13 residues. The V end was cut by 0 bases, the J end by 4 bases, with 1 base between.

There are a few counts of this clonotype. This chain joins TRBV6-5 and TRBJ2-2; TRBD2 agrees at 16 bases. The CDR3 totals 18 residues. Germline CDR1 and CDR2: MNHEY and SVGAGI. The V gene end was trimmed by 6 bases and the J gene end by 4 bases; junction bases not matched to a gene: 8. The CDR3 loop is CASSPGLAGGPITGELFF. Here the CDR3 DNA reads TGTGCCAGCAGCCCGGGACTAGCGGGAGGGCCGATCACCGGGGAGCTGTTTTTT.

As for this clonotype: A much larger clonotype is one base distant, so this may be a read error. The chain is built from TRBV13 and TRBJ1-5; D gene ambiguous. This CDR3 has 14 amino acids. Germline values: CDR1 PRHDT, CDR2 FYEKMQ (reference sequence). The CDR3 spells CASSLGGQNQSQHF. CDR3 coding DNA: TGTGCCAGCAGCTTAGGAGGGCAAAATCAGTCCCAGCATTTT.

In regard to this clonotype: The germline gene is not matched at one end of the junction; a read error may be the cause. V and J are TRBV28 and TRBJ2-1; possible D gene TRBD2, 6 bases. This CDR3 is built from 17 residues. CDR1 and CDR2 (germline): MDHEN, SYDVKM. Written as DNA, the CDR3 is TGTGCCAACAGTTTAGGGACTTTTGTCTTCTCCTACAATGAGCAGTTCTTC. This translates into CANSLGTFVFSYNEQFF.

This clonotype has at least ten counts. The V call is TRBV5-6, the J call TRBJ2-4; tentatively, D is TRBD1 (6 bases). This CDR3 is 15 amino acids long. Germline V gene lookup returns CDR1 SGHDT and CDR2 YYEEEE. Trimming pared 4 bases from V and 1 base from J, leaving 12 bases between. For the CDR3, the DNA is TGTGCCAGCAGCCGAGAGGGGGTTGCCAAAAACATTCAGTACTTC. Protein sequence: CASSREGVAKNIQYF.

The J gene is TRBJ2-3, the V gene TRBV11-2, with D unresolved. The J call may be in error: the DNA end matches TRBJ1-5 better. Germline CDR1 SGHAT, CDR2 FQNNGV. The CDR3 spans 12 residues. The CDR3 DNA reads as TGTGTTAGCAGCCCCTGGGCGGATACGCAGCATTTT. This codes for CVSSPWADTQHF.

V is TRBV6-5 and J is TRBJ2-1; D possibly corresponds to TRBD2 (5 bases). Trimming took off 7 bases at V and 11 bases at J, with 21 bases between the two ends. Per the germline V gene, CDR1 is MNHEY and CDR2 is SVGAGI. The CDR3 has 14 amino acids. CDR3 nucleotide sequence: TGTGCCAGCACCATCGGACCTCGGGGAAACCAGCAGTTCTTC. Translating gives CASTIGPRGNQQFF.

Worth noting for this clonotype: A junction end diverges from the germline sequence, so it may reflect a read error. The V gene is TRBV11-1, the J gene TRBJ2-6; tentative D call: TRBD1 (5 bases). The germline gives CDR1 SGHAT, CDR2 FQDESV (reference sequence). This CDR3 is 15 amino acids long. CDR3 sequence reads: CTSSFRQCGANVLTF. In DNA form, the CDR3 reads TGTACCAGCAGCTTCCGACAGTGTGGGGCCAACGTCCTCACTTTC. Together with reference TRBV11-1 and TRBJ2-6, the CDR3 gives the full variable domain: EAEVAQSPRYKITEKSQAVAFWCDPISGHATLYWYRQILGQGPELLVQFQDESVVDDSQLPKDRFSAERLKGVDSTLKIQPAELGDSAMYLCTSSFRQCGANVLTFGAGSRLTVL.

This clonotype was seen repeatedly, ten times or more. This chain links TRBV6-5 with TRBJ1-1; D remains unclear. CDR3 length: 13 amino acids. Germline V lookup: CDR1 MNHEY, CDR2 SVGAGI. V was pared by 6 bases and J by 8 bases, with 16 bases between. The CDR3 here is CASSRAALGEAFF. The CDR3 DNA sequence: TGTGCCAGCAGCAGAGCCGCCCTAGGGGAAGCTTTCTTT.